The 26 T cell receptor beta chains in this list originate from one sample, sequenced in a study of post-analysis software for immune sequencing data. Findings and caveats of the study: The five TRBV segments detected at higher frequency in patients than in controls included TRBV5-6, TRBV5-1 and TRBV20-1.

The library was made from cDNA and included unique molecular identifiers. TCRdb re-analysed the PCR reads in MiXCR, keeping a single row per CDR3 protein. Among some 500,000 distinct CDR3 sequences listed, under 55% were seen once. These receptors have no known antigen. Sequenced: blood. The receptors here all came from a girl aged 10 to 17 with multiple sclerosis.

The chain combines TRBV10-3 with TRBJ2-7; D might be TRBD2 (6 bases). The germline V and J ends were trimmed by 3 bases and 3 bases, with 15 bases remaining between them. The CDR3 length is 15 residues. Germline V gene lookup returns CDR1 ENHRY and CDR2 SYGVKD. Here the CDR3 reads CAISDPFEGLYEQYF. The CDR3 coding sequence is TGTGCCATCAGTGACCCGTTCGAGGGACTCTACGAGCAGTACTTC.

V gene TRBV20-1 combines with J gene TRBJ1-1; no reliable D call. The CDR3 has 13 residues. With 3 bases removed from V and 1 base from J, the gap between germline ends came to 9 bases. CDR1 is DFQATT, CDR2 SNEGSKA, per germline (reference sequence). The CDR3 bases are TGCAGTGCTAGTGAGGGTTGGAACACTGAAGCTTTCTTT. It encodes CSASEGWNTEAFF.

The chain carries TRBV28 and TRBJ2-5, with a weak D call TRBD2 (5 bases). Germline V gives CDR1 MDHEN, CDR2 SYDVKM. Trimming left V 9 bases short and J 11 bases short, with 28 bases between. The CDR3 is 15 amino acids. CDR3 DNA sequence: TGTGCCAGTACCCAACGAGCGGCCTCCTACAATGAGCAGTACTTC. Translating it yields CASTQRAASYNEQYF.

This clonotype was seen a few times. This rearrangement joins TRBV7-3 to TRBJ2-1; TRBD1 aligns across 7 bases. The CDR3 is made up of 14 amino acids. CDR1 is SGHTA, CDR2 FQGTGA, per germline. The J segment lost 7 bases and the V segment lost 3 bases, leaving 6 bases of the junction unmatched. This chain's CDR3 is CASSFGTGVNEQFF. CDR3 in DNA: TGTGCCAGCAGCTTCGGTACAGGGGTGAATGAGCAGTTCTTC.

The chain couples TRBV7-9 to TRBJ2-7, with a tentative D call TRBD1 (5 bases). CDR3 size: 15 residues. Germline CDR1 and CDR2: SEHNR and FQNEAQ (reference sequence). The V and J ends lost 1 base and 0 bases respectively, with 10 bases between them. As DNA, the CDR3 is TGTGCCAGCAGCTTAGGAAGACAGATCTCCTACGAGCAGTACTTC. This translates into CASSLGRQISYEQYF.

CDR3 in amino acids: CASSQEGRGDKTQYF. Here the CDR3 DNA reads TGCGCCAGCAGCCAAGAGGGCCGTGGCGATAAGACCCAGTACTTC. The genes are TRBV4-1 and TRBJ2-7; no reliable D call. Gene TRBJ2-5 matches the end of the DNA better, so the J call may be wrong. This CDR3 is built from 15 residues. In germline, CDR1 is MGHRA, CDR2 YSYEKL.

On this clonotype: Germline is not matched at one junction end, which may reflect a read error. The genes are TRBV7-9 and TRBJ1-2; D remains ambiguous. Germline V gene lookup returns CDR1 SEHNR and CDR2 FQNEAQ (reference sequence). The CDR3 length is 13 residues. The CDR3 region has the DNA TGTGCTAGCAGCTTAGTGGAGTACGGTGGCTACACCTTC. Translating it yields CASSLVEYGGYTF.

This clonotype came up a few times. The V and J genes are TRBV5-1 and TRBJ2-1; D not resolved. This CDR3 contains 15 residues. Germline V gene lookup returns CDR1 SGHRS and CDR2 YFSETQ. Trimming left V 0 bases short and J 5 bases short, with 12 bases between. The CDR3 sequence: CASSLGSGSHNEQFF. CDR3 in DNA: TGCGCCAGCAGCTTGGGGTCCGGGTCCCACAATGAGCAGTTCTTC.

As concerns this clonotype: At one boundary the junction diverges from the germline segment, which might be a read error. V usage is TRBV5-1 and J usage is TRBJ2-1, with 11 positions matching TRBD2. This CDR3 region has 16 residues. The germline CDR1 and CDR2 sequences are SGHRS and YFSETQ. For the CDR3, the DNA is TGCGCCAACAGCGAAGTAGCGGGAGGGGTATTGGGTGAGCAGTTCTTC. The encoded protein is CANSEVAGGVLGEQFF.

The chain employs TRBV7-9 and TRBJ1-2; D gene uncertain. From germline, CDR1 is SEHNR and CDR2 FQNEAQ (reference sequence). This CDR3 is built from 15 residues. V was pared by 5 bases and J by 7 bases, with 20 bases between. The CDR3 loop is CASSRQRTPHAGYTF. For the CDR3, the DNA is TGTGCCAGCAGCCGACAACGGACCCCTCACGCTGGCTACACCTTC.

This clonotype came up a few times. The V and J genes are TRBV14 and TRBJ2-7, with 8 positions matching TRBD2. The junction had 9 bases not matched to a gene; V was cut back by 5 bases and J by 3 bases. The germline V gene has CDR1 SGHDN and CDR2 FVKESK. There are 15 residues in the CDR3. The CDR3 region has the DNA TGTGCCAGCAGCACCGGACTAGCAGTATACTACGAGCAGTACTTC. Its translation is CASSTGLAVYYEQYF.

The chain links TRBV6-1 to TRBJ1-4; D is possibly TRBD1 (5 bases). Germline-derived CDR1 and CDR2 are MNHNS and SASEGT. This CDR3 spans 18 amino acids. Between the trimmed V and J ends, which lost 6 bases and 0 bases, there was a span of 20 bases. CDR3 bases: TGTGCCAGCAGCCGACCTCGGGACCGAACAACAACTAATGAAAAACTGTTTTTT. Translation gives CASSRPRDRTTTNEKLFF.

CDR3 DNA: TGTGCCAGCAGTATGGGACTAGCGGGATCCTACGAGCAGTACTTC. It yields the protein CASSMGLAGSYEQYF. This rearrangement joins TRBV28 to TRBJ2-7, with TRBD2 matching over 13 bases. The CDR3 covers 15 residues. Germline-derived CDR1 and CDR2 are MDHEN and SYDVKM. V dropped 5 bases and J dropped 1; count of bases not matched to a gene: 2.

This clonotype is judged medium-sized. The chain is built from TRBV5-5 and TRBJ1-5; TRBD1 aligns across 8 bases. V trimming: 2 bases; J trimming: 7 bases; junction bases outside the gene matches: 5. Germline V gene lookup returns CDR1 SGHKS and CDR2 YYEKEE (reference sequence). The CDR3 has 14 amino acids. The CDR3 nucleotides read TGTGCCAGCAGCTTAGGACAGGGCCCACAGCCCCAGCATTTT. The encoded protein is CASSLGQGPQPQHF.

The sample holds a few counts of this clonotype. The chain uses TRBV2 and TRBJ2-1; possibly TRBD2 for D (5 bases). This CDR3 is 13 amino acids long. CDR1 SNHLY and CDR2 FYNNEI come from the germline V gene. V was trimmed by 6 bases and J by 0 bases, leaving 6 bases between them. The CDR3 is CASSDYSYNEQFF. For the CDR3, the DNA is TGTGCCAGCAGCGACTACTCCTACAATGAGCAGTTCTTC.

The rearrangement links TRBV30 to TRBJ2-1, with D maybe TRBD1 (5 bases). The germline V and J ends were trimmed by 7 bases and 8 bases, with 18 bases remaining between them. The CDR3 runs to 13 residues. Germline values: CDR1 GTSNPN, CDR2 SVGIG (reference sequence). The CDR3 bases are TGTGCCTTCCAGGGATCGGGTCTCGATGAGCAGTTCTTC. The encoded protein is CAFQGSGLDEQFF. Variable domain in full (rest from reference TRBV30 and TRBJ2-1): SQTIHQWPATLVQPVGSPLSLECTVEGTSNPNLYWYRQAAGRGLQLLFYSVGIGQISSEVPQNLSASRPQDRQFILSSKKLLLSDSGFYLCAFQGSGLDEQFFGPGTRLTVL.

This clonotype was recorded a few times. The genes are TRBV3-1 and TRBJ2-7, with TRBD1 matching over 8 bases. The CDR3 contains 13 residues. V shed 7 bases and J 2 bases; nucleotides not matched to a gene: 4. The germline CDR1 and CDR2 sequences are LGHDT and YNNKEL (reference sequence). The CDR3 here is CASTGQEPYEQYF. The DNA for the CDR3 is TGTGCCAGCACGGGACAGGAGCCCTACGAGCAGTACTTC.

The V call is TRBV28, the J call TRBJ1-5, with no clear D. Germline CDR1 and CDR2: MDHEN and SYDVKM. V lost 6 bases and J lost 5, with 20 bases in between. The CDR3 consists of 16 residues. For the CDR3, the DNA is TGTGCCAGCAGGGTTAACGGACGGACGCAGGATCAGCCCCAGCATTTT. Protein: CASRVNGRTQDQPQHF.

The chain carries TRBV27 and TRBJ2-1, with 7 bases lining up with TRBD2. Trimming at V came to 1 base and at J to 5 bases, leaving 5 bases not matched to a gene. The CDR3 spans 15 residues. Germline values: CDR1 MNHEY, CDR2 SMNVEV (reference sequence). CDR3 nucleotides: TGTGCCAGCAGTTTATATGGCGGGAGAAACAATGAGCAGTTCTTC. The encoded protein is CASSLYGGRNNEQFF.

The chain combines TRBV5-1 with TRBJ2-3; 10 bases agree with TRBD2. V was clipped by 3 bases and J by 5 bases; unmatched bases: 9. This CDR3 contains 16 residues. CDR1 and CDR2 (germline): SGHRS, YFSETQ. The CDR3 bases are TGCGCCAGCAGCTCCGGGACTAGCGCCTTAGGAGATACGCAGTATTTT. Residues: CASSSGTSALGDTQYF.

The gene calls are TRBV30 and TRBJ2-5; 9 positions match TRBD1. Trimming took 0 bases from V and 0 from J; bases not matched to a gene: 5. Germline-derived CDR1 and CDR2 are GTSNPN and SVGIG (reference sequence). The CDR3 consists of 16 residues. CDR3 region: CAWSVQGAFYQETQYF. The CDR3 region has the DNA TGTGCCTGGAGTGTACAGGGGGCCTTCTACCAAGAGACCCAGTACTTC.

The rearrangement joins TRBV27 to TRBJ1-2, with unresolved D. Trimming shortened V by 5 bases and J by 4 bases, and 14 bases separated the two germline ends. There are 14 residues in the CDR3. Per germline, CDR1 MNHEY and CDR2 SMNVEV (reference sequence). The CDR3 coding sequence is TGTGCCAGCAGTCCATTCGGCGGAGCCTATGGCTACACCTTC. Protein product: CASSPFGGAYGYTF.

This clonotype occurred a few times. V gene TRBV3-1 combines with J gene TRBJ2-5; 12 positions match TRBD2. The J segment lost 4 bases and the V segment lost 4 bases, leaving 4 bases of the junction unmatched. Germline V gives CDR1 LGHDT, CDR2 YNNKEL (reference sequence). CDR3 length: 15 residues. CDR3 bases: TGTGCCAGCAGCCCGCTAGCGGGAGGGTCAGAGACCCAGTACTTC. Translating it yields CASSPLAGGSETQYF.

This clonotype has only a few counts. J is TRBJ2-5 and V is TRBV20-1; no clear D gene. V shed 6 bases and J shed 7 bases, with 18 bases lying between them. This CDR3 region has 13 residues. Germline V gene lookup returns CDR1 DFQATT and CDR2 SNEGSKA (reference sequence). DNA of the CDR3: TGCAGTGCCCAAGGATTGGCGGAAGGGACCCAGTACTTC. It yields the protein CSAQGLAEGTQYF.

In DNA, the CDR3 is TGTGCCAGCAGTTTAGGGAAGACCGAGCAGTACTTC. It translates to CASSLGKTEQYF. V gene TRBV27 combines with J gene TRBJ2-5, with unresolved D. Matching the DNA end better, TRBJ2-7 makes the J call doubtful. Germline V gene lookup returns CDR1 MNHEY and CDR2 SMNVEV (reference sequence). There are 12 residues in the CDR3.

V usage is TRBV11-1 and J usage is TRBJ2-7; 8 bases agree with TRBD1. CDR3 length: 15 residues. V trimming: 5 bases; J trimming: 1 base; junction bases outside the gene matches: 7. Germline-derived CDR1 and CDR2 are SGHAT and FQDESV (reference sequence). This chain's CDR3 is CASSPGGWESYEQYF. CDR3 coding DNA: TGTGCCAGCAGCCCAGGGGGCTGGGAGTCCTACGAGCAGTACTTC.